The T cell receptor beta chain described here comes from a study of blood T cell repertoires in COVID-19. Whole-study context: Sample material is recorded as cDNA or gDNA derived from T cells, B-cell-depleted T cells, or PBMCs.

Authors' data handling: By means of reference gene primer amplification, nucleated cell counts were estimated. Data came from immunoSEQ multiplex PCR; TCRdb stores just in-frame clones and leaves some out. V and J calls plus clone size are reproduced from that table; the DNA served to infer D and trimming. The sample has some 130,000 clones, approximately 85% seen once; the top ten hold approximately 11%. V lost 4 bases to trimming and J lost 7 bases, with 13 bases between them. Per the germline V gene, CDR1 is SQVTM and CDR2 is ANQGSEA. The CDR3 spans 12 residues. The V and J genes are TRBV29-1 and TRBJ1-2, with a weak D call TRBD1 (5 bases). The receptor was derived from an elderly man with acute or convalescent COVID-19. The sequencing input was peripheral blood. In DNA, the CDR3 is TGCAGCGTTGGGAGGGGCCCGGGTGGCTACACCTTC. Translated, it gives CSVGRGPGGYTF.